These 14 T cell receptor beta chains share one sample of origin, sequenced in a study of human T cells and chemical hapten exposure. From the 5' RACE reads, TCRdb called clonotypes with MiXCR, one entry per CDR3 protein. The table shows around 82,000 distinct CDR3 sequences, with about 8.4% occurring only once. Total RNA came from unfractionated whole blood. The receptors originated from a male donor in good health.

The chain links TRBV7-2 to TRBJ1-2; 7 bases match TRBD1. This CDR3 contains 16 residues. V trimming: 0 bases; J trimming: 4 bases; junction bases outside the gene matches: 8. Germline CDR1 reads SGHTA; CDR2 reads FQGNSA. CDR3 in amino acids: CASSLAIGGTIYGYTF. In DNA, the CDR3 is TGTGCCAGCAGCTTAGCGATAGGGGGCACCATCTATGGCTACACCTTC.

This clonotype occurred a few times. V is TRBV6-2 or TRBV6-3 and J is TRBJ1-5; 10 bases agree with TRBD1. J lost 0 bases, V lost 2 bases, and 10 bases had no gene match. CDR1 and CDR2 from the germline V gene are MNHEY and SVGEGT. This CDR3 is 19 amino acids long. DNA of the CDR3: TGTGCCAGCAGTTACGGTCCGGGACAGGGGATTTATAGCAATCAGCCCCAGCATTTT. Translated: CASSYGPGQGIYSNQPQHF.

Ten or more counts support this clonotype. The V gene is TRBV7-8, the J gene TRBJ1-4; D gene uncertain. CDR1 and CDR2 (germline): SGHVS, FQNEAQ. This CDR3 spans 13 amino acids. The V end was cut by 0 bases, the J end by 8 bases, with 7 bases between. CDR3 sequence (DNA): TGTGCCAGCAGCTTAGCCCCCGCCGAAAAACTGTTTTTT. As protein: CASSLAPAEKLFF.

This clonotype was recorded many times. The gene calls are TRBV9 and TRBJ2-6; the D call may be TRBD1 or TRBD2 (5 bases each). In germline, CDR1 is SGDLS, CDR2 YYNGEE. This CDR3 region has 19 residues. V was trimmed by 1 base and J by 4 bases, leaving 21 bases between them. The CDR3 reads CASSVPGQPKGTGANVLTF. CDR3 DNA: TGTGCCAGCAGCGTACCGGGGCAGCCTAAGGGCACCGGGGCCAACGTCCTGACTTTC.

This clonotype has just a few counts. V usage is TRBV7-3 and J usage is TRBJ1-1; D may be TRBD1 (6 bases). V was pared by 3 bases and J by 5 bases, with 19 bases between. This CDR3 region has 16 residues. Germline assignment: CDR1 SGHTA and CDR2 FQGTGA. The CDR3 loop is CASSFSTGRGGTEAFF. CDR3 DNA: TGTGCCAGCAGCTTTTCGACAGGCCGGGGGGGGACTGAAGCTTTCTTT.

The V call is TRBV27, the J call TRBJ2-3; 7 positions match TRBD2. This CDR3 has 13 amino acids. The junction had 6 bases not matched to a gene; V was cut back by 6 bases and J by 6 bases. Germline CDR1 and CDR2: MNHEY and SMNVEV (reference sequence). CDR3 region: CASSRDYRDTQYF. DNA of the CDR3: TGTGCCAGCAGCCGGGACTACAGGGATACGCAGTATTTT.

This clonotype has a handful of counts. The rearrangement uses TRBV6-5 and TRBJ1-5; TRBD1 agrees at 8 bases. V trimming: 5 bases; J trimming: 0 bases; junction bases outside the gene matches: 6. The CDR3 spans 16 residues. CDR1 is MNHEY, CDR2 SVGAGI, per germline. The CDR3 region is CASSPGQGVSNQPQHF. CDR3 coding DNA: TGTGCCAGCAGTCCCGGACAGGGTGTTAGCAATCAGCCCCAGCATTTT.

This clonotype has more than one count but fewer than ten. The gene calls are TRBV12-3 or TRBV12-4 and TRBJ1-2, with D possibly TRBD1 on 6 matching bases. The CDR3 runs 13 residues. Between the trimmed V and J ends, which lost 4 bases and 4 bases, there was a span of 10 bases. The CDR3 nucleotides read TGTGCCAGCAGTTCAGGGGACTTCTATGGCTACACCTTC. Its protein product is CASSSGDFYGYTF.

This rearrangement joins TRBV3-1 to TRBJ2-7, with a possible D match to TRBD1 (6 bases). The CDR3 length is 13 residues. Per the germline V gene, CDR1 is LGHDT and CDR2 is YNNKEL (reference sequence). V was clipped by 4 bases and J by 6 bases, with 13 bases between them. Here the CDR3 DNA reads TGTGCCAGCAGCCCCCAGGGGCGTAGCGAGCAGTACTTC. Translation gives CASSPQGRSEQYF.

This sequence joins TRBV9 and TRBJ1-1; no definite D call. The CDR3 is 13 residues long. The ends were cut back, 0 bases at V and 4 bases at J, with 7 bases in the middle. Germline-derived CDR1 and CDR2 are SGDLS and YYNGEE. The CDR3 DNA follows: TGTGCCAGCAGCGTAGTGGGATCCACTGAAGCTTTCTTT. It is translated as CASSVVGSTEAFF.

This clonotype was observed a few times. The chain combines TRBV6-2 or TRBV6-3 with TRBJ2-2; 7 positions match TRBD1. This CDR3 has 13 residues. Germline V gene data show CDR1 as MNHEY and CDR2 as SVGEGT. V shed 8 bases, J shed 3 bases, and the junction held 3 bases outside the gene matches. Here the CDR3 DNA reads TGTGCCAGCTTGACAGGGTACACCGGGGAGCTGTTTTTT. Translating gives CASLTGYTGELFF.

This clonotype was observed at least ten times. The gene calls are TRBV20-1 and TRBJ2-7, with 8 bases matching TRBD1. CDR3 length equals 17 residues. Germline values: CDR1 DFQATT, CDR2 SNEGSKA (reference sequence). With V trimmed by 6 bases and J by 1 base, 17 bases remained unmatched. DNA for the CDR3: TGCAGTGCCGACTTTCCTCAAAGGACAGGGTCTTCCTACGAGCAGTACTTC. Its protein is CSADFPQRTGSSYEQYF.

This clonotype was found a few times. The gene calls are TRBV25-1 and TRBJ2-7; 7 positions agree with TRBD1. The trim removed 4 bases at V and 4 bases at J, leaving 10 bases unmatched. This CDR3 spans 15 amino acids. The germline CDR1 and CDR2 sequences are MGHDK and SYGVNS. CDR3 sequence (DNA): TGTGCCAGCAGTGCGGGGACAGTAGGGGCGTACGAGCAGTACTTC. It yields the protein CASSAGTVGAYEQYF.

This clonotype has a handful of counts. J is TRBJ2-5 and V is TRBV5-4; a possible D gene is TRBD1 (5 bases). Trimming removed 5 bases at V and 7 bases at J, with 18 bases between. The germline gives CDR1 SGHNT, CDR2 YYREEE (reference sequence). CDR3 length: 14 amino acids. The CDR3, as DNA: TGTGCCAGCAGTCCCGGTCCGACTCAGGGGACCCAGTACTTC. Translating it yields CASSPGPTQGTQYF.